One and the same sample provided the 15 T cell receptor beta chains below, sequenced in a study of T cells in Graves' hyperthyroidism and ophthalmopathy. There were TCR beta CDR3 regions amplified from RNA transcripts. TCR CDR3 underwent first-round RT-PCR with the HTBI primer set. TCRdb redid the calling of the multiplex PCR reads with MiXCR, one entry per CDR3 protein. The sample gives tens of thousands of distinct CDR3 sequences, 40% to 55% of which show up once; 9.5% to 15% is in the top ten. Sequencing input: blood. The receptors here all came from a woman in her twenties or thirties with Graves' ophthalmopathy.

This clonotype showed up many times. The rearrangement joins TRBV6-1 to TRBJ2-6, with D possibly TRBD2 on 6 matching bases. The V and J ends lost 7 bases and 0 bases respectively, with 13 bases between them. The length of the CDR3 is 16 residues. Per germline, CDR1 MNHNS and CDR2 SASEGT. This CDR3 is CASKLGLHSGANVLTF. CDR3 bases: TGTGCCAGCAAATTGGGACTTCACTCTGGGGCCAACGTCCTGACTTTC.

The DNA for the CDR3 is TGCGCCAGCAGTGACCTAGCGGGAGCCCTGCGCGAGCAGTACTTC. As protein: CASSDLAGALREQYF. The rearrangement uses TRBV10-1 and TRBJ2-7; 10 bases line up with TRBD2. With V trimmed by 3 bases and J by 6 bases, 8 bases remained unmatched. Germline values: CDR1 WNHNN, CDR2 SYGVQD (reference sequence). This CDR3 region has 15 residues.

This clonotype was recorded once. The chain combines TRBV6-1 with TRBJ2-1; tentatively, D is TRBD1 or TRBD2 (5 bases each). The CDR3 contains 14 residues. V gave up 6 bases and J gave up 6 bases, with 15 bases separating them. The germline V gene has CDR1 MNHNS and CDR2 SASEGT. This CDR3 is CASRQRGASNEQFF. In DNA form, the CDR3 reads TGTGCCAGCAGACAAAGGGGAGCTAGCAATGAGCAGTTCTTC.

This rearrangement joins TRBV20-1 to TRBJ2-1, with D maybe TRBD2 (6 bases). The CDR3 sequence is 14 residues long. Germline loops: CDR1 DFQATT, CDR2 SNEGSKA (reference sequence). V lost 7 bases to trimming and J lost 10 bases, with 23 bases between them. The CDR3 DNA reads as TGCAGTGTCTCCAGACCGGGAGTGGGGAAGGAGCAGTTCTTC. Its translation: CSVSRPGVGKEQFF.

This CDR3 is CASRLAGVPNEQFF. In DNA, the CDR3 is TGTGCCAGCAGACTAGCGGGAGTACCCAATGAGCAGTTCTTC. V and J are TRBV7-2 and TRBJ2-1, with 11 bases fitting TRBD2. The length of the CDR3 is 14 residues. Germline assignment: CDR1 SGHTA and CDR2 FQGNSA. Trimming removed 6 bases from V and 6 bases from J; junction bases left unmatched: 4.

This clonotype has ten or more counts. This chain connects TRBV2 to TRBJ2-4, with 10 bases that match TRBD2. The J segment lost 7 bases and the V segment lost 2 bases, leaving 2 bases of the junction unmatched. Germline-derived CDR1 and CDR2 are SNHLY and FYNNEI. This CDR3 region has 14 residues. This CDR3 is CASSELAGVNIQYF. The CDR3 DNA reads as TGTGCCAGCAGTGAACTAGCGGGAGTGAACATTCAGTACTTC.

This chain joins TRBV20-1 and TRBJ2-1; 11 positions agree with TRBD2. Per the germline V gene, CDR1 is DFQATT and CDR2 is SNEGSKA (reference sequence). Trimming took 0 bases from V and 7 from J; bases not matched to a gene: 5. This CDR3 is built from 15 residues. The DNA for the CDR3 is TGCAGTGCTAGAGATAGCGGGGGGGGCCTTAATGAGCAGTTCTTC. As protein: CSARDSGGGLNEQFF.

In this sample, this clonotype turned up many times. The chain combines TRBV5-1 with TRBJ1-4; 10 bases fit TRBD1. This CDR3 has 16 amino acids. V dropped 2 bases and J dropped 8; count of bases not matched to a gene: 9. Germline CDR1 reads SGHRS; CDR2 reads YFSETQ. In DNA form, the CDR3 reads TGCGCCAGCAGCTTTTTCTCCGGGACAGGGGAAGAAAAACTGTTTTTT. This codes for CASSFFSGTGEEKLFF.

The genes are TRBV24-1 and TRBJ1-1; D remains ambiguous. This CDR3 comprises 11 residues. The V and J ends lost 4 bases and 5 bases respectively, with 4 bases between them. Germline values: CDR1 KGHDR, CDR2 SFDVKD. In DNA, the CDR3 is TGTGCCACCAGTGAGGGGACTGAAGCTTTCTTT. Its translation is CATSEGTEAFF.

V is TRBV14 and J is TRBJ1-4; 9 bases align to TRBD1. This CDR3 has 16 residues. The germline V gene has CDR1 SGHDN and CDR2 FVKESK. Trimming cost V 4 bases and J 5 bases; bases outside gene matches: 8. The CDR3 coding sequence is TGTGCCAGCAGCCGACCCCCCGGGACAGGGAATGAAAAACTGTTTTTT. This translates into CASSRPPGTGNEKLFF.

The chain combines TRBV15 with TRBJ1-4, with D maybe TRBD1 (6 bases). CDR3 length equals 15 residues. The germline V and J ends were trimmed by 2 bases and 1 base, with 8 bases remaining between them. The germline V gene has CDR1 LNHNV and CDR2 YYDKDF (reference sequence). The CDR3 coding sequence is TGTGCCACCAGCAGATCGGGACAAACTAATGAAAAACTGTTTTTT. This codes for CATSRSGQTNEKLFF.

This sequence joins TRBV20-1 and TRBJ1-5; 7 bases align to TRBD1. J lost 4 bases, V lost 4 bases, and 10 bases had no gene match. The germline CDR1 and CDR2 sequences are DFQATT and SNEGSKA (reference sequence). The CDR3 has 15 residues. As DNA, the CDR3 is TGCAGTGCTATGCGGTGGGACAGTAATAATCAGCCCCAGCATTTT. Protein sequence: CSAMRWDSNNQPQHF.

Comments on this clonotype: An end of the junction does not agree with germline; a read error may underlie this. For the CDR3, the DNA is TGCAGTGCTAGAGAACGGGACAGCATTCAGCCCCAGCATTTT. It encodes CSARERDSIQPQHF. The rearrangement links TRBV20-1 to TRBJ1-5, with TRBD1 identical over 7 bases. CDR3 length: 14 amino acids. Germline V gives CDR1 DFQATT, CDR2 SNEGSKA (reference sequence).

The chain employs TRBV27 and TRBJ2-1, with 9 bases lining up with TRBD1. The CDR3 has 15 amino acids. CDR1 MNHEY and CDR2 SMNVEV come from the germline V gene (reference sequence). The ends lost 3 bases at V and 9 bases at J; junction bases unmatched: 9. The CDR3 region is CASSLGDRVGSEQFF. The CDR3 DNA is TGTGCCAGCAGTTTGGGGGACAGGGTGGGGAGTGAGCAGTTCTTC.

The genes are TRBV2 and TRBJ1-2, with 8 bases lining up with TRBD1. V was pared by 9 bases and J by 3 bases, with 6 bases of the junction left unmatched. CDR1 and CDR2 from the germline V gene are SNHLY and FYNNEI. CDR3 length: 13 residues. CDR3 bases: TGTGCCAGTAGGACAGGGACAGACTATGGCTACACCTTC. Residues: CASRTGTDYGYTF.